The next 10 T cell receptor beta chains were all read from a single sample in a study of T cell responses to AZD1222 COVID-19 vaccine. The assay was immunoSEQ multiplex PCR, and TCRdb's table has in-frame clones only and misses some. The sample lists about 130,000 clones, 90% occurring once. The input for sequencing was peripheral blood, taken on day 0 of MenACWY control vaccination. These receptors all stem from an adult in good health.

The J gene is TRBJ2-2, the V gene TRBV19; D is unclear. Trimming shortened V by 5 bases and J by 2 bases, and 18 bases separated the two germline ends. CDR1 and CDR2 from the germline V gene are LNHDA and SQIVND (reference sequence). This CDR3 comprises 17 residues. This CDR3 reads CASSLRLYGSNTGELFF. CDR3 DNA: TGTGCCAGTAGTCTTCGGCTTTATGGTAGTAACACCGGGGAGCTGTTTTTT.

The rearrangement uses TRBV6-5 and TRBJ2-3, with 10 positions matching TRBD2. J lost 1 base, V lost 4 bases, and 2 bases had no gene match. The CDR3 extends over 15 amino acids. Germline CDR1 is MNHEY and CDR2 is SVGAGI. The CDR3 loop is CASSSGTSGTDTQYF. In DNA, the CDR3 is TGTGCCAGCAGTTCCGGGACTAGCGGCACAGATACGCAGTATTTT.

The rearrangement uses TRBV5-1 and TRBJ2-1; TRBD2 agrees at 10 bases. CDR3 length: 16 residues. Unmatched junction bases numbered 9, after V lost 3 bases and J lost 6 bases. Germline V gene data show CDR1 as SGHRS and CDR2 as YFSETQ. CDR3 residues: CASSSAILAGFNEQFF. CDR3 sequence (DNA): TGCGCCAGCAGCTCCGCGATACTAGCGGGATTCAATGAGCAGTTCTTC.

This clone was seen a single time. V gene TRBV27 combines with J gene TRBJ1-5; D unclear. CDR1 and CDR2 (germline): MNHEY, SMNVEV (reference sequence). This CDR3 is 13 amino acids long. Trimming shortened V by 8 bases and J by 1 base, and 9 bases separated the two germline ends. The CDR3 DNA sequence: TGTGCCAGCGGGATTTTCAGCAATCAGCCCCAGCATTTT. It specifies CASGIFSNQPQHF.

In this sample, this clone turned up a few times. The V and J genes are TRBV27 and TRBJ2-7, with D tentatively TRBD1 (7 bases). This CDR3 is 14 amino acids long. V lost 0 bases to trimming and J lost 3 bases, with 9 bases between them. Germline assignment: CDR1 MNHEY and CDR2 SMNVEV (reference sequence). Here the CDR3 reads CASSLSQGGYEQYF. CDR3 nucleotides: TGTGCCAGCAGTTTATCGCAGGGGGGCTACGAGCAGTACTTC.

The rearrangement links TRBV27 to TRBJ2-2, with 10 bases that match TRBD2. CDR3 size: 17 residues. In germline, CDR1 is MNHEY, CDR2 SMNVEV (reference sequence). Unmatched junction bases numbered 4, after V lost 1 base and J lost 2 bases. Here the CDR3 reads CASSLFPSGGNTGELFF. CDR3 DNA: TGTGCCAGCAGTTTATTCCCTAGCGGGGGCAACACCGGGGAGCTGTTTTTT.

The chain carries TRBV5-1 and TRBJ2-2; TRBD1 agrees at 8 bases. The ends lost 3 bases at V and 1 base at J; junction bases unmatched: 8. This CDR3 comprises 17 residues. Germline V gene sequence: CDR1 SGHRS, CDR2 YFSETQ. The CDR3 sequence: CASSSHRDRWNTGELFF. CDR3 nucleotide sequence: TGCGCCAGCAGCTCCCACCGGGACAGGTGGAACACCGGGGAGCTGTTTTTT. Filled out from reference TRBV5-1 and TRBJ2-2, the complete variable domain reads KAGVTQTPRYLIKTRGQQVTLSCSPISGHRSVSWYQQTPGQGLQFLFEYFSETQRNKGNFPGRFSGRQFSNSRSEMNVSTLELGDSALYLCASSSHRDRWNTGELFFGEGSRLTVL.

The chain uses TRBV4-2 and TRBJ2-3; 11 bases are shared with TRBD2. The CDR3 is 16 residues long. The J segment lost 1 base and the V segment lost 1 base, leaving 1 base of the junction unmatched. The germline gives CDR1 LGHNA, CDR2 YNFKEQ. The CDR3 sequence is CASSQVSGGGTDTQYF. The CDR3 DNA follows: TGTGCCAGCAGCCAAGTTAGCGGGGGGGGCACAGATACGCAGTATTTT.

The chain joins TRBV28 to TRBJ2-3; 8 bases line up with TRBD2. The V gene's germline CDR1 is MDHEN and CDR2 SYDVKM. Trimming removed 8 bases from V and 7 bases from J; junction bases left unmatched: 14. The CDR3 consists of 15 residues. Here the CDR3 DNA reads TGTGCCAGCTTAGGGGCAGCGGGAGTCAAGAATACGCAGTATTTT. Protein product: CASLGAAGVKNTQYF.

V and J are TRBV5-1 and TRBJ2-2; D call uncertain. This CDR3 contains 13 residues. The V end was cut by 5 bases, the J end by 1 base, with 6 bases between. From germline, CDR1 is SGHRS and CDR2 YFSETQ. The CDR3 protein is CASRVENTGELFF. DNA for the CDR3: TGCGCCAGCAGGGTGGAGAACACCGGGGAGCTGTTTTTT.